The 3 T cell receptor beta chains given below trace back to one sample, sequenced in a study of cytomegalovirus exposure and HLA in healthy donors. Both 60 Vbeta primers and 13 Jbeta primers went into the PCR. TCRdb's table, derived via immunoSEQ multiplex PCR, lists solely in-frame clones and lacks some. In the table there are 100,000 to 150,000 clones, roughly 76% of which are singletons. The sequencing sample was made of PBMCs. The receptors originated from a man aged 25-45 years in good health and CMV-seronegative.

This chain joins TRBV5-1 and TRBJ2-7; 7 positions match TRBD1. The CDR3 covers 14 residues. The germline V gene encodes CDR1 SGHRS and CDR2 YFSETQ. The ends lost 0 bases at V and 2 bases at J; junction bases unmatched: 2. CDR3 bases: TGCGCCAGCAGCTTGGAGGGGGCTACCTACGAGCAGTACTTC. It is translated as CASSLEGATYEQYF.

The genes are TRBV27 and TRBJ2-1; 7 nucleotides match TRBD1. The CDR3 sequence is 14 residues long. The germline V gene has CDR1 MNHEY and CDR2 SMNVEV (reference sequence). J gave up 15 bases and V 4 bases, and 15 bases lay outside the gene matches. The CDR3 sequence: CASSSLERTGKWFF. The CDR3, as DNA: TGTGCCAGCAGTTCTTTAGAAAGGACAGGTAAATGGTTCTTC.

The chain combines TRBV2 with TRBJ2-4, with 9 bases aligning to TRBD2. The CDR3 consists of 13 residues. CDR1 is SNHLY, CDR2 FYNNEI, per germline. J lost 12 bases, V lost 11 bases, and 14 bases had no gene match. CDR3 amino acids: CASQAGGLDSQYF. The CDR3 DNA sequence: TGTGCCTCCCAGGCGGGGGGGCTTGACAGTCAGTACTTC.